These T cell receptor beta chains were read from a single sample in a study of T cell responses to AZD1222 COVID-19 vaccine. The repertoire was sequenced with immunoSEQ multiplex PCR; TCRdb's copy has only in-frame clones and lacks some. In the table there are about 140,000 clones, over 85% of which are singletons. Sequencing used peripheral blood, obtained on day 0 of AZD1222 vaccination. The origin of the receptors is an adult in good health. Both conserved end residues are part of each CDR3. Fields, in order: D gene, V gene, CDR3 protein. The D gene is left open where the match is weak.

d_call: -
v_call: TRBV10-3
cdr3_aa: CAISELLWARNPSVDYGYTF

d_call: TRBD1
v_call: TRBV3-1/TRBV3-2
cdr3_aa: CASSPTGARSSGNTIYF

d_call: -
v_call: TRBV2
cdr3_aa: CASNIRDGEEQYF

d_call: TRBD2
v_call: TRBV5-1
cdr3_aa: CASSWTSGRHNEQFF

d_call: TRBD2
v_call: TRBV7-9
cdr3_aa: CASSSTTSGRNRYEQYF

d_call: TRBD1
v_call: TRBV5-4
cdr3_aa: CASSWRTGLREQFF

d_call: -
v_call: TRBV28
cdr3_aa: CASSLLAFEQYF

d_call: -
v_call: TRBV7-3
cdr3_aa: CASSFGTYDEQFF

d_call: -
v_call: TRBV18
cdr3_aa: CASSPPNPSYATNEKLFF

d_call: -
v_call: TRBV5-6
cdr3_aa: CASSFVGGGGNTIYF

d_call: -
v_call: TRBV14
cdr3_aa: CASSQDKGGGIRRYNEQFF

d_call: -
v_call: TRBV5-4
cdr3_aa: CASSLGLRAEKLFF

d_call: -
v_call: TRBV18
cdr3_aa: CASSDLNEQFF

d_call: -
v_call: TRBV9
cdr3_aa: CASSVATGSTDTQYF

d_call: TRBD2
v_call: TRBV5-4
cdr3_aa: CASSLDLAGSTDTQYF

d_call: -
v_call: TRBV18
cdr3_aa: CASSSQETQYF

d_call: -
v_call: TRBV19
cdr3_aa: CASSNSESSYNEQFF

d_call: -
v_call: TRBV4-1
cdr3_aa: CASSQVVLSETQYF

d_call: -
v_call: TRBV7-6
cdr3_aa: CASSLGGIDHEQYF

d_call: TRBD2
v_call: TRBV10-2
cdr3_aa: CVHVGTREVNEQYF

d_call: TRBD1
v_call: TRBV5-6
cdr3_aa: CASSFPSGTGEGEKLFF

d_call: -
v_call: TRBV5-4
cdr3_aa: CASSDSYEQYF

d_call: -
v_call: TRBV21-1
cdr3_aa: CASSKTEYQETQYF

d_call: -
v_call: TRBV7-2
cdr3_aa: CASSLGSSSYNEQFF

d_call: TRBD2
v_call: TRBV19
cdr3_aa: CASNPIAGGPPNEQFF

d_call: -
v_call: TRBV28
cdr3_aa: CASSFPNLLAEQYF

d_call: -
v_call: TRBV28
cdr3_aa: CASSWDRQLNTEAFF

d_call: TRBD2
v_call: TRBV4-3
cdr3_aa: CASSQDRGGSSYEQYF